The T cell receptor (beta chain) under discussion was sequenced for a study of T-cell reconstitution after alpha-beta-depleted transplantation in children. This clonotype was seen at least ten times. CDR1 and CDR2 (germline): SQVTM, ANQGSEA. The CDR3 has 14 amino acids. Trimming took off 5 bases at V and 0 bases at J, with 12 bases between the two ends. This sample's TCRbeta library carried unique molecular identifier barcodes. TCRdb used MiXCR to reprocess the PCR reads, holding one entry per CDR3 protein. The table lists 70,000 to 95,000 distinct CDR3 sequences, 12% of them singletons, with 14% in the top ten.

Material: PBMCs from the stem cell graft donor, obtained from the stem cell graft. The source is a human donor who donated a stem cell graft to a child with inherited bone marrow failure. The V call is TRBV29-1, the J call TRBJ2-3; D gene ambiguous. CDR3 protein: CSVSRVTSTDTQYF. CDR3 in DNA: TGCAGCGTTTCTCGCGTTACTAGCACAGATACGCAGTATTTT.